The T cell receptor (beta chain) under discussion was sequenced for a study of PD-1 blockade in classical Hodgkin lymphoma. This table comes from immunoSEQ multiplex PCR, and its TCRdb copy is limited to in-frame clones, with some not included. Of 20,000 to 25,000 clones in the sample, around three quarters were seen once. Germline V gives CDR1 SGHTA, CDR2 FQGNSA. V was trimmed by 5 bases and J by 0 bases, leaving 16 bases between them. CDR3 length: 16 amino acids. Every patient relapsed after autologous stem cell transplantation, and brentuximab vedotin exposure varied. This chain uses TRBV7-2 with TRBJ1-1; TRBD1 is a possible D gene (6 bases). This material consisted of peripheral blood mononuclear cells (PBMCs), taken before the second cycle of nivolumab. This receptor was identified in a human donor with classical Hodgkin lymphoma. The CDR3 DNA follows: TGTGCCAGCAGCCCTAGCAGGGGCCGATTGAACACTGAAGCTTTCTTT. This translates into CASSPSRGRLNTEAFF.